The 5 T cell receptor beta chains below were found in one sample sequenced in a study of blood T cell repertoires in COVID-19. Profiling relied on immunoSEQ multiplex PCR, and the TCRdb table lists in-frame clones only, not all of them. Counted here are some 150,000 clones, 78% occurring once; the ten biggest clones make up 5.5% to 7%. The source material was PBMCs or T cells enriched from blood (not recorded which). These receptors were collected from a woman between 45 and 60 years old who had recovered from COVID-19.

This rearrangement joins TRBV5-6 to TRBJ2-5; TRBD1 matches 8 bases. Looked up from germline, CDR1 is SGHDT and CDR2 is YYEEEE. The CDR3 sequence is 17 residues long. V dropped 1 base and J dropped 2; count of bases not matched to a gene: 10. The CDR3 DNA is TGTGCCAGCAGCTTGAGGACAGGGTCAGGGAATCAAGAGACCCAGTACTTC. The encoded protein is CASSLRTGSGNQETQYF.

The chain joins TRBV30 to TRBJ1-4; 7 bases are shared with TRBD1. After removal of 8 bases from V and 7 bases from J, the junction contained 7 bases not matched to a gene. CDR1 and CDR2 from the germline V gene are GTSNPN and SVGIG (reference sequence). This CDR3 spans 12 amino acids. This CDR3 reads CAQGDRGEKLFF. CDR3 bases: TGTGCCCAGGGGGACAGAGGTGAAAAACTGTTTTTT. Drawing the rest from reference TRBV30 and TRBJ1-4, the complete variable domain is SQTIHQWPATLVQPVGSPLSLECTVEGTSNPNLYWYRQAAGRGLQLLFYSVGIGQISSEVPQNLSASRPQDRQFILSSKKLLLSDSGFYLCAQGDRGEKLFFGSGTQLSVL.

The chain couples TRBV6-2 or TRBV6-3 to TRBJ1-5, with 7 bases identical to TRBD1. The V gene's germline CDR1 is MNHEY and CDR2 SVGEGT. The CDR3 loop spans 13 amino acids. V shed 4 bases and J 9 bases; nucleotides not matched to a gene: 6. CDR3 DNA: TGTGCCAGCAGTTCGAATAGACAGGGGCCCCAGCATTTT. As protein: CASSSNRQGPQHF.

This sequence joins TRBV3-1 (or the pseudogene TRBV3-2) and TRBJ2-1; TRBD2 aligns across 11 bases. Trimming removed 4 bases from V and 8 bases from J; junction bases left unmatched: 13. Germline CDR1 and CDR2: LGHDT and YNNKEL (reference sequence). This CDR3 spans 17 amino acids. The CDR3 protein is CASSPPPGLAASHEQFF. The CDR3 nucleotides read TGTGCCAGCAGCCCCCCCCCGGGACTAGCGGCCTCTCATGAGCAGTTCTTC.

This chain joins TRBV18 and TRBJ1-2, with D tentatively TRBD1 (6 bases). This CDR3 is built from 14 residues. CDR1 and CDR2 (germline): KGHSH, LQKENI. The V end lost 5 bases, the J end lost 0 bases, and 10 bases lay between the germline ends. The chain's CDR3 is CASSSGDTNYGYTF. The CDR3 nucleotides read TGTGCCAGCTCATCAGGGGACACTAACTATGGCTACACCTTC.